Below are 25 T cell receptor beta chains sequenced from a single sample in a study of response to subunit inactivated influenza vaccine. MiXCR was run by TCRdb on the RT-PCR reads, yielding one entry per CDR3 protein. Among hundreds of thousands of distinct CDR3 sequences listed, over 10% were seen once. The sample consisted of PBMCs from blood, taken around seven weeks after vaccination. All receptors derive from a man between 45 and 60 years old who received an inactivated influenza vaccine.

This clonotype has more than one count but fewer than ten. The chain employs TRBV5-6 and TRBJ2-1; D may be TRBD2 (6 bases). Germline CDR1 is SGHDT and CDR2 is YYEEEE. The V end was cut by 3 bases, the J end by 9 bases, with 22 bases between. The CDR3 spans 16 residues. CDR3 sequence: CASSSRLTGSGGEQFF. Written as DNA, the CDR3 is TGTGCCAGCAGCTCCCGTTTGACTGGTTCCGGGGGTGAGCAGTTCTTC.

In this sample, this clonotype turned up a few times. The chain is built from TRBV7-2 and TRBJ2-5; D is possibly TRBD1 or TRBD2 (5 bases each). V lost 5 bases, J lost 7 bases, and 17 bases lay in between. CDR3 length: 14 residues. CDR1 is SGHTA and CDR2 is FQGNSA in the germline V gene. The CDR3, as DNA: TGTGCCAGCAGCCCCGTCGGGGACCTGGGGACCCAGTACTTC. It yields the protein CASSPVGDLGTQYF.

This clonotype was seen many times. The V and J genes are TRBV7-6 and TRBJ2-3, with D possibly matching TRBD1 (5 bases). Trimming took off 6 bases at V and 3 bases at J, with 10 bases between the two ends. Germline V lookup: CDR1 SGHVS, CDR2 FNYEAQ. There are 13 residues in the CDR3. CDR3 DNA sequence: TGTGCCAGCAGTTTGGGGCCGACAGATACGCAGTATTTT. Translating it yields CASSLGPTDTQYF.

In the case of this clonotype: A junction end diverges from the germline sequence, so it may reflect a read error. The chain combines TRBV6-5 with TRBJ1-2, with D possibly being TRBD1 (5 bases). The CDR3 extends over 17 amino acids. The germline CDR1 and CDR2 sequences are MNHEY and SVGAGI. The CDR3 DNA sequence: TGTGCCAGCAGTTACTCCCATTCAGTTGTAAATCAACCAGGGACCCACTTC. It yields the protein CASSYSHSVVNQPGTHF.

The rearrangement uses TRBV28 and TRBJ1-2; no reliable D call. This CDR3 spans 11 amino acids. Per germline, CDR1 MDHEN and CDR2 SYDVKM. V was pared by 6 bases and J by 1 base, with 3 bases between. CDR3 region: CASSYNYGYTF. The CDR3 DNA reads as TGTGCCAGCAGCTATAACTATGGCTACACCTTC.

Only a few counts were recorded for this clonotype. Here the CDR3 reads CASSHRPADRELFF. The CDR3 region has the DNA TGTGCCAGCAGTCACCGCCCGGCGGACCGGGAGCTGTTTTTT. The J gene is TRBJ2-2, the V gene TRBV12-3 or TRBV12-4; D remains ambiguous. Trimming left V 5 bases short and J 9 bases short, with 16 bases between. The CDR3 is made up of 14 amino acids.

This rearrangement joins TRBV28 to TRBJ2-1; 10 bases match TRBD2. The germline V gene has CDR1 MDHEN and CDR2 SYDVKM. V gave up 2 bases and J gave up 6 bases; unmatched junction bases: 4. There are 15 residues in the CDR3. The DNA of the CDR3 is TGTGCCAGCAGTTTAACAGCGGGGGGGTCCAATGAGCAGTTCTTC. It specifies CASSLTAGGSNEQFF.

This chain uses TRBV12-3 or TRBV12-4 with TRBJ1-6, with D uncertain. V shed 2 bases and J shed 7 bases, with 9 bases lying between them. The CDR3 is 14 amino acids. The CDR3 DNA reads TGTGCCAGCAGTTTACGGTCGGAAAATTCACCCCTCCACTTT. Translated, it gives CASSLRSENSPLHF.

This clonotype showed up many times. The chain is built from TRBV9 and TRBJ2-7; D is unclear. Germline V gene sequence: CDR1 SGDLS, CDR2 YYNGEE. The V end was cut by 0 bases, the J end by 0 bases, with 7 bases between. The CDR3 extends over 14 amino acids. CDR3: CASSVEEVSYEQYF. The CDR3 nucleotides are TGTGCCAGCAGCGTAGAAGAGGTCTCCTACGAGCAGTACTTC.

The chain recombines TRBV4-2 with TRBJ2-3, with D possibly being TRBD2 (6 bases). The V gene's germline CDR1 is LGHNA and CDR2 YNFKEQ. V was trimmed by 4 bases and J by 0 bases, leaving 14 bases between them. The CDR3 is 16 residues long. DNA for the CDR3: TGTGCCAGCAGCCTAGGACTATCCAGAAGCACAGATACGCAGTATTTT. This codes for CASSLGLSRSTDTQYF.

This clonotype was seen a few times. V is TRBV14 and J is TRBJ2-1, with 13 bases identical to TRBD2. This CDR3 has 18 residues. Losses at the gene ends were 3 bases for V and 3 bases for J; bases not matched to a gene: 8. The germline V gene encodes CDR1 SGHDN and CDR2 FVKESK. CDR3 nucleotide sequence: TGTGCCAGCAGCCAGGTGACTAGCGGGGGGTACTACTACAATGAGCAGTTCTTC. This gives the protein CASSQVTSGGYYYNEQFF.

The chain couples TRBV7-8 to TRBJ1-2; no definite D call. V shed 1 base and J shed 1 base, with 10 bases lying between them. Germline assignment: CDR1 SGHVS and CDR2 FQNEAQ. The CDR3 length is 15 residues. CDR3 sequence: CASSLGTTVNYGYTF. CDR3 nucleotides: TGTGCCAGCAGCTTAGGAACGACGGTTAACTATGGCTACACCTTC.

This clonotype was recorded a few times. The chain links TRBV5-1 to TRBJ2-1, with 9 bases aligning to TRBD2. J lost 2 bases, V lost 5 bases, and 8 bases had no gene match. This CDR3 is built from 16 residues. The germline gives CDR1 SGHRS, CDR2 YFSETQ. DNA of the CDR3: TGCGCCAGCAGTTTACTAGCGGGTAAAACCTACAATGAGCAGTTCTTC. Amino acids: CASSLLAGKTYNEQFF.

This chain joins TRBV7-2 and TRBJ2-7; 9 bases agree with TRBD1. Germline CDR1 is SGHTA and CDR2 is FQGNSA. CDR3 size: 15 residues. Trimming took 1 base from V and 6 from J; bases not matched to a gene: 7. CDR3 DNA: TGTGCCAGCAGCTTAGTACAGGGGGCGCCGGGCGAGCAGTACTTC. Translating gives CASSLVQGAPGEQYF.

The sample holds many counts of this clonotype. The V and J genes are TRBV20-1 and TRBJ2-3; a weak D match, TRBD2 (5 bases). Germline V CDR1 and CDR2: DFQATT, SNEGSKA (reference sequence). This CDR3 contains 15 residues. With 3 bases removed from V and 0 bases from J, the gap between germline ends came to 13 bases. This CDR3 is CSASSLAESTDTQYF. The CDR3 bases are TGCAGTGCTAGTTCGCTAGCAGAGAGCACAGATACGCAGTATTTT.

The chain couples TRBV27 to TRBJ2-3, with 10 positions matching TRBD2. With V trimmed by 8 bases and J by 1 base, 3 bases remained unmatched. The CDR3 is made up of 14 amino acids. Germline V gene data show CDR1 as MNHEY and CDR2 as SMNVEV (reference sequence). In DNA, the CDR3 is TGTGCCAGCCACGGACTAGCGGGCACAGATACGCAGTATTTT. Protein sequence: CASHGLAGTDTQYF.

This clonotype came up many times. The rearrangement links TRBV20-1 to TRBJ2-5; D is tentatively TRBD1 or TRBD2 (5 bases each). Trimming cost V 0 bases and J 6 bases, with 11 bases left between them. CDR1 and CDR2 from the germline V gene are DFQATT and SNEGSKA (reference sequence). This CDR3 has 13 amino acids. CDR3 amino acids: CSARDRQGQTQYF. The DNA of the CDR3 is TGCAGTGCTAGAGATCGGCAGGGACAGACCCAGTACTTC.

The CDR3 spells CASSPILRASGNTIYF. DNA for the CDR3: TGCGCCAGCAGCCCTATACTCCGGGCTTCTGGAAACACCATATATTTT. The chain has TRBV4-3 and TRBJ1-3; the D is unclear. Per the germline V gene, CDR1 is LGHNA and CDR2 is YSLEER. V gave up 4 bases and J gave up 1 base, with 14 bases separating them. The CDR3 sequence is 16 residues long.

In its sample, this clonotype was seen many times. The gene calls are TRBV9 and TRBJ2-5; a possible D gene is TRBD2 (6 bases). The germline gives CDR1 SGDLS, CDR2 YYNGEE. The CDR3 length is 13 residues. Trimming took 3 bases from V and 5 from J, leaving 11 bases between them. CDR3 in DNA: TGTGCCAGCAGCGCCGGACTACTTGAGACCCAGTACTTC. Protein sequence: CASSAGLLETQYF.

This clonotype was seen a handful of times. V is TRBV29-1 and J is TRBJ2-2, with D hard to call. V gave up 7 bases and J gave up 6 bases, with 12 bases separating them. The germline V gene encodes CDR1 SQVTM and CDR2 ANQGSEA. This CDR3 comprises 12 residues. The CDR3 coding sequence is TGCAGCGCATCCCTGGCGGCCGGGGAGCTGTTTTTT. The encoded protein is CSASLAAGELFF.

V usage is TRBV4-3 and J usage is TRBJ2-1; 7 nucleotides line up with TRBD2. Germline V lookup: CDR1 LGHNA, CDR2 YSLEER. This CDR3 comprises 15 residues. J was trimmed by 4 bases and V by 2 bases; bases with no gene match: 5. This CDR3 reads CASSQPGLPYNEQFF. The DNA of the CDR3 is TGCGCCAGCAGCCAACCGGGACTACCTTACAATGAGCAGTTCTTC.

This clonotype occurred many times. This chain connects TRBV12-3 or TRBV12-4 to TRBJ2-5; 7 bases align to TRBD1. The CDR3 consists of 13 residues. After removal of 2 bases from V and 6 bases from J, the junction contained 3 bases not matched to a gene. CDR3 protein: CASSLTTGKTQYF. The CDR3 DNA reads as TGTGCCAGCAGTTTAACGACAGGGAAGACCCAGTACTTC.

This clonotype was seen a handful of times. The rearrangement joins TRBV12-3 or TRBV12-4 to TRBJ2-1; tentatively, D is TRBD1 (6 bases). V was trimmed by 3 bases and J by 5 bases, leaving 17 bases between them. This CDR3 comprises 16 residues. CDR3 nucleotides: TGTGCCAGCAGTTTCGACAGGTGGCCCACAAACAATGAGCAGTTCTTC. Encoded protein: CASSFDRWPTNNEQFF.

The chain is built from TRBV6-2 or TRBV6-3 and TRBJ1-1; D remains ambiguous. This CDR3 has 13 residues. Trimming left V 3 bases short and J 3 bases short, with 8 bases between. Germline assignment: CDR1 MNHEY and CDR2 SVGEGT. The CDR3 region is CASSYRLDTEAFF. The CDR3 DNA follows: TGTGCCAGCAGTTATCGTTTGGACACTGAAGCTTTCTTT.

With regard to this clonotype: A much larger clonotype is one base distant, so this may be a read error. The genes are TRBV12-3 or TRBV12-4 and TRBJ2-3; TRBD2 matches 7 bases. This CDR3 has 14 residues. CDR3 in DNA: TGTGGCAGCAGTGTAGCGGGTAGCACAGATACGCAGTATTTT. It translates to CGSSVAGSTDTQYF.